Below, 25 T cell receptor beta chains from the same sample are listed, as sequenced in a study of cytotoxic CD8 clonotypes in ibrutinib-treated CLL. Assay used: immunoSEQ multiplex PCR; TCRdb lists only in-frame clones, some missing. The table lists tens of thousands of clones, approximately 54% of them singletons. Sequencing used PBMCs, obtained at disease progression, from a patient treated with ibrutinib. These receptors originate from a human donor with chronic lymphocytic leukemia.

This chain joins TRBV6-5 and TRBJ2-7; D gene ambiguous. CDR1 MNHEY and CDR2 SVGAGI come from the germline V gene. V lost 7 bases to trimming and J lost 4 bases, with 17 bases between them. CDR3 length: 14 residues. The DNA of the CDR3 is TGTGCCAGCACCTCCGGGTCAATCCGATACGAGCAGTACTTC. Its protein is CASTSGSIRYEQYF.

V and J are TRBV2 and TRBJ2-7, with no clear D. The CDR3 consists of 11 residues. CDR1 is SNHLY, CDR2 FYNNEI, per germline. V lost 8 bases and J lost 4, with 9 bases in between. The CDR3 bases are TGTGCCAGCTTTATTACTTACGAGCAGTACTTC. This translates into CASFITYEQYF.

This clone was seen just once. The V and J genes are TRBV4-3 and TRBJ2-7; 8 bases are shared with TRBD2. Germline-derived CDR1 and CDR2 are LGHNA and YSLEER. The CDR3 has 16 residues. J gave up 3 bases and V 3 bases, and 10 bases lay outside the gene matches. CDR3 nucleotides: TGCGCCAGCAGCCACGCTACCGGGACTAGTGTCTACGAGCAGTACTTC. Amino acids: CASSHATGTSVYEQYF.

CDR3 protein: CASHRQGQDGYTF. The CDR3 region has the DNA TGTGCCAGCCATCGACAGGGACAGGATGGCTACACCTTC. The rearrangement uses TRBV25-1 and TRBJ1-2; 8 bases agree with TRBD1. J gave up 6 bases and V 8 bases, and 8 bases lay outside the gene matches. This CDR3 is 13 amino acids long. Germline loops: CDR1 MGHDK, CDR2 SYGVNS.

The chain recombines TRBV7-2 with TRBJ2-5; the D is unclear. V lost 7 bases, J lost 0 bases, and 9 bases lay in between. Germline CDR1 reads SGHTA; CDR2 reads FQGNSA. This CDR3 region has 13 residues. The CDR3 here is CASTPTDQETQYF. The CDR3 nucleotides are TGTGCCAGCACCCCCACGGACCAAGAGACCCAGTACTTC. The full variable domain, its missing parts supplied by reference TRBV7-2 and TRBJ2-5, is GAGVSQSPSNKVTEKGKDVELRCDPISGHTALYWYRQSLGQGLEFLIYFQGNSAPDKSGLPSDRFSAERTGGSVSTLTIQRTQQEDSAVYLCASTPTDQETQYFGPGTRLLVL.

The rearrangement joins TRBV6-5 to TRBJ1-4; D not resolved. The CDR3 covers 15 residues. The germline V and J ends were trimmed by 0 bases and 7 bases, with 12 bases remaining between them. Germline V gene lookup returns CDR1 MNHEY and CDR2 SVGAGI. CDR3 nucleotide sequence: TGTGCCAGCAGTTACTCGAGTGCGGGGAGTGAAAAACTGTTTTTT. Translating it yields CASSYSSAGSEKLFF.

The genes are TRBV7-8 and TRBJ1-4; a weak D match, TRBD1 (5 bases). V lost 5 bases, J lost 2 bases, and 21 bases lay in between. Germline V gene lookup returns CDR1 SGHVS and CDR2 FQNEAQ. The CDR3 is 18 amino acids. CDR3 residues: CASSLIPWVGGTNEKLFF. The CDR3 nucleotides read TGTGCCAGCAGCCTGATTCCCTGGGTCGGGGGGACTAATGAAAAACTGTTTTTT.

A few counts support this clone. The V call is TRBV11-2, the J call TRBJ2-7; 10 bases fit TRBD1. CDR3 length: 14 amino acids. V dropped 5 bases and J dropped 4; count of bases not matched to a gene: 5. Germline lookup yields CDR1 SGHAT and CDR2 FQNNGV. The CDR3 region has the DNA TGTGCCAGCAGCCTGACAGGGGGCTCTTACGAGCAGTACTTC. It yields the protein CASSLTGGSYEQYF.

This chain uses TRBV9 with TRBJ2-3, with TRBD2 matching over 10 bases. Germline CDR1 SGDLS, CDR2 YYNGEE. This CDR3 has 15 amino acids. The trim removed 2 bases at V and 1 base at J, leaving 1 base unmatched. The DNA of the CDR3 is TGTGCCAGCAGCGTCCTAGCGGGAGGCACAGATACGCAGTATTTT. It yields the protein CASSVLAGGTDTQYF.

The chain uses TRBV27 and TRBJ2-7, with D unresolved. With 6 bases removed from V and 0 bases from J, the gap between germline ends came to 15 bases. Looked up from germline, CDR1 is MNHEY and CDR2 is SMNVEV (reference sequence). This CDR3 has 15 residues. For the CDR3, the DNA is TGTGCCAGCAGACCGCTAGGTGGCAGCTCCTACGAGCAGTACTTC. Amino acids: CASRPLGGSSYEQYF.

A few counts support this clone. The rearrangement joins TRBV6-6 to TRBJ2-5; D gene uncertain. The CDR3 runs to 12 residues. V lost 4 bases to trimming and J lost 5 bases, with 8 bases between them. Germline V gene lookup returns CDR1 MNHNY and CDR2 SVGAGI (reference sequence). The CDR3 region has the DNA TGTGCCAGCAGTTTACAGAGGGAGACCCAGTACTTC. Protein product: CASSLQRETQYF.

This rearrangement joins TRBV14 to TRBJ1-2; 8 positions match TRBD1. Germline V lookup: CDR1 SGHDN, CDR2 FVKESK. CDR3 length: 14 amino acids. Germline trimming cut 4 bases from V and 5 bases from J; bases unmatched to any gene: 6. CDR3 sequence reads: CASSPQGVVYGYTF. CDR3 nucleotide sequence: TGTGCCAGCAGCCCACAGGGGGTGGTTTATGGCTACACCTTC. The entire variable domain, with the rest obtained from reference TRBV14 and TRBJ1-2, is as follows: EAGVTQFPSHSVIEKGQTVTLRCDPISGHDNLYWYRRVMGKEIKFLLHFVKESKQDESGMPNNRFLAERTGGTYSTLKVQPAELEDSGVYFCASSPQGVVYGYTFGSGTRLTVV.

The chain links TRBV7-8 to TRBJ1-5; D not resolved. The V gene lost 2 bases and the J gene lost 9 bases, with 11 bases spanning the gap. Germline CDR1 SGHVS, CDR2 FQNEAQ. This CDR3 spans 13 amino acids. As DNA, the CDR3 is TGTGCCAGCAGCTTATACGAAGGGTGGCCCCAGCATTTT. Translation gives CASSLYEGWPQHF.

The rearrangement joins TRBV6-4 to TRBJ2-6; a possible D gene is TRBD2 (5 bases). The CDR3 has 15 residues. V was shortened by 3 bases and J by 2 bases, with 8 bases between the two germline ends. In germline, CDR1 is MRHNA, CDR2 SNTAGT. The CDR3 coding sequence is TGTGCCAGCAGTGATATGACTACTGGGGCCAACGTCCTGACTTTC. Translated: CASSDMTTGANVLTF.

In its sample, this clone was seen many times. V and J are TRBV27 and TRBJ2-1; TRBD2 matches 7 bases. Trimming took 0 bases from V and 9 from J; bases not matched to a gene: 5. Germline CDR1 and CDR2: MNHEY and SMNVEV (reference sequence). The CDR3 loop spans 14 amino acids. CDR3 protein: CASSLSWGGSEQFF. The CDR3 bases are TGTGCCAGCAGTTTATCGTGGGGAGGGAGTGAGCAGTTCTTC.

This sequence joins TRBV19 and TRBJ1-5; D is unresolved. Per germline, CDR1 LNHDA and CDR2 SQIVND (reference sequence). V shed 3 bases and J shed 7 bases, with 10 bases lying between them. The CDR3 runs to 13 residues. CDR3 nucleotides: TGTGCCAGTAGTATCAGTCTGGACCAGCCCCAGCATTTT. As protein: CASSISLDQPQHF.

The rearrangement joins TRBV5-8 to TRBJ1-2; 7 bases match TRBD1. In germline, CDR1 is SGHTS, CDR2 YDEGEE. The J segment lost 5 bases and the V segment lost 9 bases, leaving 13 bases of the junction unmatched. The CDR3 is 14 amino acids. The CDR3 here is CATDLRGLRYGYTF. CDR3 nucleotide sequence: TGTGCCACAGACCTCAGGGGGTTGCGATATGGCTACACCTTC.

This clone was seen a few times. CDR3 loop: CASSKYRGLFYNEQFF. CDR3 coding DNA: TGTGCCAGTAGCAAGTACAGGGGGCTATTCTACAATGAGCAGTTCTTC. This chain joins TRBV19 and TRBJ2-1; 9 bases line up with TRBD1. The CDR3 length is 16 residues. V was clipped by 6 bases and J by 3 bases; unmatched bases: 9. Germline V CDR1 and CDR2: LNHDA, SQIVND (reference sequence).

This clone has more than one count but fewer than ten. The chain joins TRBV6-1 to TRBJ1-4; D is undetermined. Germline V gene sequence: CDR1 MNHNS, CDR2 SASEGT. The CDR3 sequence is 11 residues long. Trimming took 3 bases from V and 7 from J, leaving 3 bases between them. The CDR3 here is CASSDSEKLFF. The CDR3 DNA reads TGTGCCAGCAGTGACAGTGAAAAACTGTTTTTT.

This clone was seen once. The V gene is TRBV4-3, the J gene TRBJ1-2; TRBD1 might be the D (5 bases). This CDR3 comprises 14 residues. Trimming removed 5 bases at V and 5 bases at J, with 15 bases between. Germline V gene sequence: CDR1 LGHNA, CDR2 YSLEER. The CDR3 is CASSTRGGEYGYTF. DNA of the CDR3: TGCGCCAGCAGCACCCGGGGAGGGGAGTATGGCTACACCTTC.

The table lists this clone with a few counts. The chain employs TRBV30 and TRBJ2-7, with D perhaps TRBD2 (5 bases). CDR1 GTSNPN and CDR2 SVGIG come from the germline V gene (reference sequence). The V and J ends lost 3 bases and 3 bases respectively, with 9 bases between them. CDR3 size: 12 residues. CDR3 sequence: CAWSPGGYEQYF. The CDR3 coding sequence is TGTGCCTGGAGCCCAGGAGGCTACGAGCAGTACTTC.

The chain recombines TRBV28 with TRBJ2-7; 8 nucleotides align to TRBD2. The CDR3 runs 15 residues. CDR1 is MDHEN, CDR2 SYDVKM, per germline. Unmatched junction bases numbered 14, after V lost 7 bases and J lost 6 bases. CDR3 protein: CASNSVTGGPVEQYF. CDR3 nucleotides: TGTGCCAGCAATTCCGTCACGGGGGGGCCAGTCGAGCAGTACTTC.

This rearrangement joins TRBV28 to TRBJ1-2; D unresolved. The V end lost 4 bases, the J end lost 4 bases, and 19 bases lay between the germline ends. Germline CDR1 reads MDHEN; CDR2 reads SYDVKM. This CDR3 is 16 amino acids long. Here the CDR3 DNA reads TGTGCCAGCAGTTCGGTCTATGTCCACACCGCCTATGGCTACACCTTC. Encoded protein: CASSSVYVHTAYGYTF.

The rearrangement links TRBV6-1 to TRBJ2-3, with D hard to call. CDR1 and CDR2 from the germline V gene are MNHNS and SASEGT. The CDR3 spans 15 residues. The ends were cut back, 1 base at V and 2 bases at J, with 10 bases in the middle. The CDR3 region is CASSEGDKYTDTQYF. The DNA of the CDR3 is TGTGCCAGCAGTGAAGGGGATAAGTACACAGATACGCAGTATTTT.

In its sample, this clone was seen a few times. The rearrangement joins TRBV30 to TRBJ1-5; 7 nucleotides match TRBD1. Per the germline V gene, CDR1 is GTSNPN and CDR2 is SVGIG (reference sequence). CDR3 length: 15 amino acids. J was trimmed by 0 bases and V by 3 bases; bases with no gene match: 5. The CDR3 DNA sequence: TGTGCCTGGAGATCCGGGACAGTTAGCAATCAGCCCCAGCATTTT. It encodes CAWRSGTVSNQPQHF.